This TCR beta chain was retrieved from a study of response to subunit inactivated influenza vaccine. Study observations and caveats: It was suggested by the authors that few new T cells are recruited by each seasonal influenza vaccination.

This CDR3 is 13 amino acids long. The germline V gene has CDR1 SGHDT and CDR2 YYEEEE. Trimming shortened V by 4 bases and J by 5 bases, and 12 bases separated the two germline ends. Notes on this clonotype: No antigen is known for it.

TCRdb used MiXCR to reprocess the RT-PCR reads, holding one entry per CDR3 protein. Of more than 250,000 distinct CDR3 sequences in the sample, 21% were seen once. The J gene is TRBJ1-2, the V gene TRBV5-6, with TRBD1 as a possible D gene (5 bases). The sequences come from PBMCs from blood, collected 21 months after vaccination. The TCR comes from a man between 50 and 69 years old who received an inactivated influenza vaccine. The CDR3 sequence: CASSTDKRYGYTF. In DNA form, the CDR3 reads TGTGCCAGCAGCACGGACAAGAGATATGGCTACACCTTC. The entire variable domain, with the rest obtained from reference TRBV5-6 and TRBJ1-2, is as follows: DAGVTQSPTHLIKTRGQQVTLRCSPKSGHDTVSWYQQALGQGPQFIFQYYEEEERQRGNFPDRFSGHQFPNYSSELNVNALLLGDSALYLCASSTDKRYGYTFGSGTRLTVV.